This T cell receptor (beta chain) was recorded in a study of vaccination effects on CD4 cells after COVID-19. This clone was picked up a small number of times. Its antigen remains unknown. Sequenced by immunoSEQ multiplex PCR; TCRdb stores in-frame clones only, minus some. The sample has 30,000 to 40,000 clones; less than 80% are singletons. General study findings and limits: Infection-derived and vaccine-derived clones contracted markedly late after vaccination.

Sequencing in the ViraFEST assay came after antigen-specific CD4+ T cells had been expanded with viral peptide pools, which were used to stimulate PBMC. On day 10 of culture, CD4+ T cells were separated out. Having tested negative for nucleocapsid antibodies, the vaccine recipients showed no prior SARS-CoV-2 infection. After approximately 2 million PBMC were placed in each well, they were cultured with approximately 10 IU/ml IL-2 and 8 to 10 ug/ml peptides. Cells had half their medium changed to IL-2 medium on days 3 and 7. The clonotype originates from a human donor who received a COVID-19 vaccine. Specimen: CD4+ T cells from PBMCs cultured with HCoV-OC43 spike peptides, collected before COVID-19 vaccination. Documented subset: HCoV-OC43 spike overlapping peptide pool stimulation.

CDR3 sequence reads: CASSPQLAAGELFF. CDR3 nucleotide sequence: TGCGCCAGCAGCCCGCAACTAGCCGCAGGGGAGCTGTTTTTT. The V gene is TRBV4-1, the J gene TRBJ2-2; D might be TRBD2 (6 bases). The ends were cut back, 4 bases at V and 8 bases at J, with 14 bases in the middle. The CDR3 is 14 residues long. CDR1 is MGHRA, CDR2 YSYEKL, per germline.